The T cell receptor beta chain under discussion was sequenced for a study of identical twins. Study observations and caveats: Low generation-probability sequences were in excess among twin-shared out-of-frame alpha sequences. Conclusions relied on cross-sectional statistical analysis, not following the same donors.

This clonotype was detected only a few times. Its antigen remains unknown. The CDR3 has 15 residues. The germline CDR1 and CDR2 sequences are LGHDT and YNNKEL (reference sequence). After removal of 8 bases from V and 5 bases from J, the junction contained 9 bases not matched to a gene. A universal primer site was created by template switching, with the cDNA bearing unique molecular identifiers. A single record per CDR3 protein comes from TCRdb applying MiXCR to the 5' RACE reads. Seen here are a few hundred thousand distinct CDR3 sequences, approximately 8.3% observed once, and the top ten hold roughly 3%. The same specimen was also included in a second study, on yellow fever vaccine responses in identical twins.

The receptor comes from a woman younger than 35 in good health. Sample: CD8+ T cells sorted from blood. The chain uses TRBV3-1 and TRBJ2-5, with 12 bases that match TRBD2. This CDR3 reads CASQRLAGVLETQYF. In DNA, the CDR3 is TGTGCCAGCCAACGACTAGCGGGAGTGCTTGAGACCCAGTACTTC.